The entry below describes one T cell receptor beta chain. Its antigen is still unknown. Via MiXCR, TCRdb re-called the RT-PCR reads, giving one row per CDR3 protein. This sample has roughly 170,000 distinct CDR3 sequences, with approximately 9.2% found just once. The data originate from a study of response to subunit inactivated influenza vaccine. Findings and caveats of the study: After each seasonal influenza vaccination, few new T cells are recruited, the authors suggested.

The clonotype was recovered from a man in his fifties who received an inactivated influenza vaccine. The sample was non-naive T cells sorted from PBMCs, taken on the day of vaccination.

Here the CDR3 reads CASSTGRGEQYF. Written as DNA, the CDR3 is TGTGCCAGCAGCACGGGCCGGGGCGAGCAGTACTTC. The gene calls are TRBV7-9 and TRBJ2-7; the D gene is possibly TRBD2 (5 bases). The CDR3 extends over 12 amino acids. The V end lost 5 bases, the J end lost 6 bases, and 11 bases lay between the germline ends. Germline loops: CDR1 SEHNR, CDR2 FQNEAQ (reference sequence). The full variable domain, with the rest looked up from reference TRBV7-9 and TRBJ2-7, is DTGVSQNPRHKITKRGQNVTFRCDPISEHNRLYWYRQTLGQGPEFLTYFQNEAQLEKSRLLSDRFSAERPKGSFSTLEIQRTEQGDSAMYLCASSTGRGEQYFGPGTRLTVT.